The sequence of this T cell receptor beta chain was determined in a study of T cell responses to AZD1222 COVID-19 vaccine. Study-wide results and caveats: Possibly, clonal diversity was underestimated; donors were largely white British and included more females. Unmutated variant regions are reportedly targeted by nearly half of spike-specific TCRs.

This clone turned up a few times. The antigen remains unidentified. The CDR3 runs to 15 residues. Germline V gene lookup returns CDR1 SEHNR and CDR2 FQNEAQ (reference sequence). V lost 1 base and J lost 8; bases outside the gene matches: 8. Sequenced by immunoSEQ multiplex PCR; TCRdb stores in-frame clones only, minus some. The table has about 92,000 clones, roughly 90% seen once. The genes are TRBV7-9 and TRBJ1-2, with 9 bases aligning to TRBD1. Specimen: peripheral blood, collected on day 0 of AZD1222 vaccination. This sequence was found in an adult in good health. As DNA, the CDR3 is TGTGCCAGCAGCTTAGGATTAGGACAGGGGCACGGCTACACCTTC. Translated, it gives CASSLGLGQGHGYTF.